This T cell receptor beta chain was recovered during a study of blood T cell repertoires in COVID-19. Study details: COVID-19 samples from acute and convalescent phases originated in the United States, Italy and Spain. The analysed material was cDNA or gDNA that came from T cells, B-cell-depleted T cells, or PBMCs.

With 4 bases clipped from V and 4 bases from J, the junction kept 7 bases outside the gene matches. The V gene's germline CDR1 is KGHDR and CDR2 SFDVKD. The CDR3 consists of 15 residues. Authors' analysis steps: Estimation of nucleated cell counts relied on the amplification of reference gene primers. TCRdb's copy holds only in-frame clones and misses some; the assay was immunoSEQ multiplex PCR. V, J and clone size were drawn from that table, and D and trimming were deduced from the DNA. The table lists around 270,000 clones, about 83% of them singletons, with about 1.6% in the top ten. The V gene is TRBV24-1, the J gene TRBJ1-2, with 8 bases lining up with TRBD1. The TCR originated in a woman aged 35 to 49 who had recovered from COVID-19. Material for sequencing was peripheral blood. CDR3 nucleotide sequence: TGTGCCACCAGTGACCCTAGGACAGGGTCCTATGGCTACACCTTC. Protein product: CATSDPRTGSYGYTF.